The next 17 T cell receptor beta chains were all read from a single sample in a study of T cell responses to AZD1222 COVID-19 vaccine. The assay was immunoSEQ multiplex PCR, and TCRdb's table has in-frame clones only and misses some. The table has tens of thousands of clones, 80% to 90% seen once; the top ten hold 31%. Sequencing was performed on peripheral blood, taken on day 0 of AZD1222 vaccination. The receptors were gathered from an adult in good health.

The rearrangement links TRBV24-1 to TRBJ2-7; possibly TRBD1 for D (6 bases). CDR1 is KGHDR and CDR2 is SFDVKD in the germline V gene. The CDR3 has 15 amino acids. V was cut by 7 bases and J by 2 bases, with 17 bases left in between. CDR3 nucleotide sequence: TGTGCCACCAGCAGTACAGCGACAGGCACCTACGAGCAGTACTTC. Its protein product is CATSSTATGTYEQYF.

The genes are TRBV3-1 (or the pseudogene TRBV3-2) and TRBJ1-1; D is unclear. Trimming removed 2 bases at V and 4 bases at J, with 11 bases between. In germline, CDR1 is LGHDT, CDR2 YNNKEL (reference sequence). The CDR3 has 14 amino acids. The DNA of the CDR3 is TGTGCCAGCAGCCAAAAGACGGCCGGCACTGAAGCTTTCTTT. The encoded protein is CASSQKTAGTEAFF.

The V gene is TRBV18, the J gene TRBJ2-5, with 7 bases identical to TRBD1. The germline V gene has CDR1 KGHSH and CDR2 LQKENI. This CDR3 comprises 13 residues. V lost 1 base to trimming and J lost 4 bases; unmatched junction nucleotides: 0. The DNA for the CDR3 is TGTGCCAGCTCACCACGACAGGGAGAGACCCAGTACTTC. It encodes CASSPRQGETQYF.

The rearrangement uses TRBV27 and TRBJ2-7; the match to TRBD1 covers 10 bases. J was trimmed by 2 bases and V by 5 bases; bases with no gene match: 6. The germline gives CDR1 MNHEY, CDR2 SMNVEV (reference sequence). This CDR3 has 15 residues. As DNA, the CDR3 is TGTGCCAGCAGTGACCCGGGACAGGGGACCTACGAGCAGTACTTC. It codes for CASSDPGQGTYEQYF.

The genes are TRBV7-9 and TRBJ2-7; 11 positions match TRBD2. Germline lookup yields CDR1 SEHNR and CDR2 FQNEAQ (reference sequence). After removal of 5 bases from V and 6 bases from J, the junction contained 9 bases not matched to a gene. This CDR3 has 15 residues. The CDR3 reads CASSKLAGVGGEQYF. The CDR3 nucleotides are TGTGCCAGCAGCAAACTAGCGGGAGTCGGAGGCGAGCAGTACTTC.

The chain combines TRBV9 with TRBJ2-4, with 8 bases identical to TRBD1. CDR3 size: 15 residues. CDR1 is SGDLS, CDR2 YYNGEE, per germline. V trimming: 4 bases; J trimming: 6 bases; junction bases outside the gene matches: 9. The CDR3 DNA sequence: TGTGCCAGCAGCTATGGACAGGGAGGAAGAAACATTCAGTACTTC. Its translation is CASSYGQGGRNIQYF.

The chain combines TRBV30 with TRBJ2-7; TRBD2 agrees at 9 bases. Germline CDR1 GTSNPN, CDR2 SVGIG (reference sequence). The CDR3 runs to 18 residues. With V trimmed by 0 bases and J by 0 bases, 12 bases remained unmatched. CDR3 coding DNA: TGTGCCTGGAGTGTACGAGGATTGGAACTAGCGGGCTCCTACGAGCAGTACTTC. Protein: CAWSVRGLELAGSYEQYF.

The V call is TRBV7-9, the J call TRBJ1-2; D is unclear. Germline CDR1 is SEHNR and CDR2 is FQNEAQ (reference sequence). This CDR3 spans 15 amino acids. Trimming stripped 3 bases from V and 8 bases from J, with 19 bases between. CDR3 nucleotide sequence: TGTGCCAGCAGCTTGCAAGCAGGCCAGCCTGGAGGCTACACCTTC. It is translated as CASSLQAGQPGGYTF.

V and J are TRBV5-4 and TRBJ1-2; 11 bases map to TRBD1. Looked up from germline, CDR1 is SGHNT and CDR2 is YYREEE (reference sequence). Trimming removed 4 bases from V and 6 bases from J; junction bases left unmatched: 5. The CDR3 is 14 residues long. This CDR3 is CASSRDRGLDGYTF. The CDR3 DNA sequence: TGTGCCAGCAGCCGGGACAGGGGGTTGGATGGCTACACCTTC.

The J gene is TRBJ2-7, the V gene TRBV4-2; 7 bases agree with TRBD2. V lost 4 bases to trimming and J lost 3 bases; unmatched junction nucleotides: 12. CDR3 length: 16 amino acids. CDR1 and CDR2 (germline): LGHNA, YNFKEQ. The CDR3 DNA sequence: TGTGCCAGCAGCCGCTCGAGCGGGATAGGTATCTACGAGCAGTACTTC. Protein product: CASSRSSGIGIYEQYF.

This clone has a handful of counts. The chain links TRBV28 to TRBJ1-2; no reliable D call. Germline V gene lookup returns CDR1 MDHEN and CDR2 SYDVKM. Trimming cost V 0 bases and J 5 bases, with 7 bases left between them. CDR3 length equals 13 residues. CDR3 sequence reads: CASSLWGLYGYTF. CDR3 nucleotide sequence: TGTGCCAGCAGTTTATGGGGTCTATATGGCTACACCTTC.

The chain is built from TRBV7-9 and TRBJ1-2; D is undetermined. Germline lookup yields CDR1 SEHNR and CDR2 FQNEAQ (reference sequence). The CDR3 contains 14 residues. V shed 2 bases and J shed 3 bases, with 10 bases lying between them. The CDR3 spells CASSLIGVDYGYTF. The CDR3 DNA reads TGTGCCAGCAGCTTAATTGGGGTGGACTATGGCTACACCTTC. The full variable domain, rest sourced from reference TRBV7-9 and TRBJ1-2, is DTGVSQNPRHKITKRGQNVTFRCDPISEHNRLYWYRQTLGQGPEFLTYFQNEAQLEKSRLLSDRFSAERPKGSFSTLEIQRTEQGDSAMYLCASSLIGVDYGYTFGSGTRLTVV.

This chain uses TRBV28 with TRBJ2-2; D might be TRBD2 (6 bases). The CDR3 is 13 residues long. Trimming took off 8 bases at V and 4 bases at J, with 11 bases between the two ends. CDR1 is MDHEN, CDR2 SYDVKM, per germline. CDR3 sequence: CASVSGSTGELFF. In DNA form, the CDR3 reads TGTGCCAGCGTTTCCGGGAGCACCGGGGAGCTGTTTTTT.

This clone was seen a handful of times. The chain carries TRBV11-2 and TRBJ2-7, with TRBD1 matching over 8 bases. Germline CDR1 reads SGHAT; CDR2 reads FQNNGV. The V segment lost 3 bases and the J segment 3 bases; nucleotides outside the gene matches: 1. The CDR3 covers 13 residues. The CDR3 DNA reads TGTGCCAGCAGCTTTGGACAGGGCTACGAGCAGTACTTC. This translates into CASSFGQGYEQYF.

This clone occurred once. The genes are TRBV7-9 and TRBJ1-1; 12 nucleotides line up with TRBD1. The CDR3 consists of 17 residues. With V trimmed by 5 bases and J by 1 base, 8 bases remained unmatched. CDR1 and CDR2 (germline): SEHNR, FQNEAQ (reference sequence). The DNA for the CDR3 is TGTGCCAGCAGCCGTAGGGACAGGGGGCAAGGGAACACTGAAGCTTTCTTT. Translating it yields CASSRRDRGQGNTEAFF.

The chain couples TRBV9 to TRBJ2-7; D not certain. In germline, CDR1 is SGDLS, CDR2 YYNGEE. Trimming removed 4 bases at V and 0 bases at J, with 11 bases between. CDR3 size: 14 residues. The CDR3 DNA is TGTGCCAGCAGCCCAGGAAGGAGCTCCTACGAGCAGTACTTC. It is translated as CASSPGRSSYEQYF.

In the case of this clone: At one boundary the junction diverges from the germline segment, which might be a read error. The chain employs TRBV19 and TRBJ1-2, with a tentative D call TRBD1 (5 bases). CDR1 is LNHDA and CDR2 is SQIVND in the germline V gene (reference sequence). This CDR3 spans 15 amino acids. CDR3 coding DNA: TGTGCCAGTATCAAGCAGGGCAGGTATAACCATGGCTACACCTTC. As protein: CASIKQGRYNHGYTF.